The rows below give T cell receptor beta chains drawn from one sample of a study of blood T cell repertoires in COVID-19. Produced via immunoSEQ multiplex PCR; TCRdb's table is partial and in-frame only. This sample yields roughly 40,000 clones, of which around 75% are seen a single time; 50% to 75% belongs to the top ten. The sequenced material came from peripheral blood. All receptors come from a man older than 75 with acute or convalescent COVID-19. CDR3s include the opening cysteine and the closing phenylalanine or tryptophan. Each record gives: D gene, J gene, V gene, clone size, CDR3 DNA, CDR3 protein. D genes are given only for firm matches. Only some rows state a clone size, as once, few, many or a class for expanded clones.

NA | TRBJ2-3 | TRBV15 | NA | TGTGCCACCAGCAGAGATATCGTAGCTACGCAGTATTTT | CATSRDIVATQYF
NA | TRBJ1-2 | TRBV14 | NA | TGTGCCAGCAGCCAAGATACGGAGGGGACCCTTAACTATGGCTACACCTTC | CASSQDTEGTLNYGYTF
TRBD1 | TRBJ2-3 | TRBV3-1/TRBV3-2 | NA | TGTGCCAGCAGCCAAGGACAGGGCTTGACAGATACGCAGTATTTT | CASSQGQGLTDTQYF
NA | TRBJ1-2 | TRBV12-3/TRBV12-4 | NA | TGTGCCAGCAGCTCCCTACACTATGGCTACACCTTC | CASSSLHYGYTF
NA | TRBJ2-1 | TRBV5-4 | NA | TGTGCCAGCAGTACGGAGTACAATGAGCAGTTCTTC | CASSTEYNEQFF
NA | TRBJ1-3 | TRBV5-6 | NA | TGTGCCAGCAGCTTGCGGGGGGGTGGAAACACCATATATTTT | CASSLRGGGNTIYF
NA | TRBJ2-6 | TRBV16 | NA | TGTGCCAGCAGCGAATACGGAGCAGGGTCCTTTCGGGCCAACGTCCTGACTTTC | CASSEYGAGSFRANVLTF
NA | TRBJ2-2 | TRBV7-6 | NA | TGTGCCAGCAGTTCCCAGGCTCCCATGGGCACCGGGGAGCTGTTTTTT | CASSSQAPMGTGELFF
TRBD2 | TRBJ2-7 | TRBV2 | NA | TGTGCCAGCAGCGATGGGATTGGGCTAGCGGAGAGGACCTACGAGCAGTACTTC | CASSDGIGLAERTYEQYF
TRBD1 | TRBJ2-1 | TRBV4-3 | NA | TGCGCCAGCAGCCAAGAATGGACAGGCGATGAGCAGTTCTTC | CASSQEWTGDEQFF
TRBD2 | TRBJ2-3 | TRBV3-1/TRBV3-2 | NA | TGTGCCAGCAGCCAAGGTTATGCTAGCGGGGAGTATTTT | CASSQGYASGEYF
TRBD1 | TRBJ1-2 | TRBV7-2 | NA | TGTGCCAGCAGCTCCGGACAGGGGTATGGCTACACCTTC | CASSSGQGYGYTF
NA | TRBJ2-3 | TRBV4-2 | NA | TGTGCCAGCAGCCAAGAGAGCACCACAGATACGCAGTATTTT | CASSQESTTDTQYF
TRBD1 | TRBJ2-3 | TRBV18 | NA | TGTGCCAGCTCACCACCTGGGACAGGGGTCGTAGCGGGAAGGGATACGCAGTATTTT | CASSPPGTGVVAGRDTQYF
NA | TRBJ2-2 | TRBV5-1 | NA | TGCGCCAGCAGCTTAGCGGTAAACACCGGGGAGCTGTTTTTT | CASSLAVNTGELFF
TRBD1 | TRBJ1-1 | TRBV5-8 | once | TGTGCCAGCAGCTTGAGTTGGGACAGGGCTGAAGCTTTCTTT | CASSLSWDRAEAFF
TRBD2 | TRBJ2-1 | TRBV19 | NA | TGTGCCAGTAGTATGACTAGCGGGAGGATCAATGAGCAGTTCTTC | CASSMTSGRINEQFF
NA | TRBJ2-5 | TRBV5-8 | once | TGTGCCAGCAGCCATGACAAGGAAGAGACCCAGTACTTC | CASSHDKEETQYF
NA | TRBJ1-4 | TRBV28 | NA | TGTGCCAGCAGTTTGGTAGACAGCAATGAAAAACTGTTTTTT | CASSLVDSNEKLFF
NA | TRBJ2-5 | TRBV15 | NA | TGTGCCACCAGCAGGCCGGGAGAGACCCAGTACTTC | CATSRPGETQYF
TRBD2 | TRBJ2-1 | TRBV7-2 | many | TGTGCCAGCAGCTCAAGGACTAGGACCTACAATGAGCAGTTCTTC | CASSSRTRTYNEQFF
NA | TRBJ2-2 | TRBV27 | NA | TGTGCCAGCGTGGGGAGACCGGATGGGACCGGGGAGCTGTTTTTT | CASVGRPDGTGELFF
TRBD1 | TRBJ2-3 | TRBV19 | NA | TGTGCCAGTAGTATGAGCGGACAGGGTGTCGATACGCAGTATTTT | CASSMSGQGVDTQYF
NA | TRBJ2-7 | TRBV5-1 | NA | TGCGCCAGCCTACCAGGTCCTTTGCCCTCCTACGAGCAGTACTTC | CASLPGPLPSYEQYF
NA | TRBJ2-2 | TRBV5-1 | NA | TGCGCCAGCAGCAAATTAGCGAACACCGGGGAGCTGTTTTTT | CASSKLANTGELFF
NA | TRBJ1-1 | TRBV29-1 | NA | TGCAGCGTTGTATCAGGGGTAACTGAAGCTTTCTTT | CSVVSGVTEAFF